Listed below are T cell receptor beta chains from one sample, sequenced in a study of response to subunit inactivated influenza vaccine. TCRdb recomputed calls from the RT-PCR reads with MiXCR, one row per CDR3 protein. Among 600,000 to 700,000 distinct CDR3 sequences listed, roughly 15% were seen once. Source: PBMCs from blood, taken 14 to 15 days before vaccination. The origin of the receptors is a man between 50 and 59 years old who received an inactivated influenza vaccine. CDR3s include the opening cysteine and the closing phenylalanine or tryptophan. The D gene is left open where the match is weak. Clone sizes are given selectively: once, few, many, or a class where the clone is expanded.

d_gene	v_gene	abundance	j_gene	CDR3aa	CDR3nt
TRBD1	TRBV12-3/TRBV12-4	many	TRBJ2-2	CASRNRGNTGELFF	TGTGCCAGCAGAAACAGGGGAAACACCGGGGAGCTGTTTTTT
.	TRBV7-2	few	TRBJ1-5	CASSPNRSPLGNQPQHF	TGTGCCAGCAGCCCAAACCGCAGTCCTTTAGGCAATCAGCCCCAGCATTTT
TRBD2	TRBV23-1	.	TRBJ2-2	CASSQAVSSGSGTSNTGELFF	TGCGCCAGCAGTCAAGCCGTTTCCAGCGGGAGTGGCACTTCAAACACCGGGGAGCTGTTTTTT
.	TRBV7-9	few	TRBJ2-7	CASSLGGIDVVQYF	TGTGCCAGCAGCTTAGGGGGCATTGATGTCGTTCAGTACTTC
TRBD1	TRBV30	few	TRBJ1-5	CAWSVGTGGFNQPQHF	TGTGCCTGGAGTGTTGGTACAGGGGGCTTCAATCAGCCCCAGCATTTT
TRBD1	TRBV7-2	few	TRBJ2-7	CASSTRQGLGNEQYF	TGTGCCAGCAGCACCCGACAGGGCTTGGGAAACGAGCAGTACTTC
TRBD1	TRBV7-2	few	TRBJ2-5	CASSILGQYLETQYF	TGTGCCAGCAGCATACTGGGACAGTATCTGGAGACCCAGTACTTC
.	TRBV12-3/TRBV12-4	many	TRBJ1-5	CASSFTDNQPQHF	TGTGCCAGCAGTTTTACCGACAATCAGCCCCAGCATTTT
.	TRBV11-2	few	TRBJ1-1	CASSPGGFTEAFF	TGTGCCAGCAGCCCCGGGGGGTTCACTGAAGCTTTCTTT
.	TRBV12-3/TRBV12-4	many	TRBJ1-2	CASSGAGLAGYGYTF	TGTGCCAGCAGTGGGGCGGGGCTTGCGGGTTATGGCTACACCTTC
.	TRBV4-1	few	TRBJ2-7	CASSPRAGLSYEQYF	TGCGCCAGCAGCCCTCGAGCCGGTCTCTCCTACGAGCAGTACTTC
TRBD2	TRBV10-2	.	TRBJ2-7	CASSQTAGGFYEQYF	TGCGCCAGCAGTCAGACAGCGGGGGGATTCTACGAGCAGTACTTC
TRBD2	TRBV28	.	TRBJ2-6	CASSGGGTSGANVLTF	TGTGCCAGCAGTGGGGGAGGGACCTCTGGGGCCAACGTCCTGACTTTC
.	TRBV20-1	few	TRBJ1-5	CSAIDRNQPQHF	TGCAGTGCTATAGACAGAAATCAGCCCCAGCATTTT
TRBD1	TRBV24-1	.	TRBJ2-3	CATSDSPGQGTDTQYF	TGTGCCACCAGTGATTCCCCGGGACAGGGCACAGATACGCAGTATTTT
.	TRBV7-2	.	TRBJ2-3	CASSFLGWGAADTQYF	TGTGCCAGCAGTTTCCTCGGGTGGGGCGCGGCAGATACGCAGTATTTT
.	TRBV20-1	.	TRBJ2-5	CSARDFSGPQETQYF	TGCAGTGCTAGAGATTTTAGCGGCCCCCAAGAGACCCAGTACTTC
.	TRBV12-3/TRBV12-4	many	TRBJ1-3	CASSFSGNTIYF	TGTGCCAGCAGTTTCTCAGGAAACACCATATATTTT
.	TRBV9	few	TRBJ1-5	CASASTGDYNQPQHF	TGTGCCAGCGCCTCAACGGGGGATTACAATCAGCCCCAGCATTTT
.	TRBV6-2/TRBV6-3	few	TRBJ2-5	CASSPRVGSGETQYF	TGTGCCAGCAGCCCCCGCGTGGGGTCGGGAGAGACCCAGTACTTC
TRBD2	TRBV6-2/TRBV6-3	few	TRBJ2-3	CASSFLAGPSTDTQYF	TGTGCCAGCAGTTTCCTAGCGGGGCCTAGCACAGATACGCAGTATTTT
.	TRBV5-5	few	TRBJ2-1	CASSSYPGSYNEQFF	TGTGCCAGCAGCTCCTATCCGGGCTCCTACAATGAGCAGTTCTTC
TRBD1	TRBV20-1	.	TRBJ1-5	CSARDRAGGQPQHF	TGCAGTGCTAGAGATCGGGCAGGGGGTCAGCCCCAGCATTTT
TRBD1	TRBV6-1	few	TRBJ1-2	CATTGAGDYGYTF	TGTGCCACCACAGGGGCAGGGGACTATGGCTACACCTTC
.	TRBV7-8	few	TRBJ2-2	CASSPLDRSTGELFF	TGTGCCAGCAGCCCTCTGGACCGAAGCACCGGGGAGCTGTTTTTT
TRBD2	TRBV12-3/TRBV12-4	few	TRBJ2-5	CASSLGGRGETQYF	TGTGCCAGCAGTTTAGGGGGGAGGGGAGAGACCCAGTACTTC
.	TRBV14	few	TRBJ2-3	CASSQDLVIGAEREDTQYF	TGTGCCAGCAGCCAAGATCTCGTAATTGGGGCAGAGCGCGAGGATACGCAGTATTTT
.	TRBV4-3	few	TRBJ1-4	CASSQAPGTNEKLFF	TGCGCCAGCAGCCAAGCTCCGGGAACTAATGAAAAACTGTTTTTT
TRBD1	TRBV28	.	TRBJ2-4	CASSLFQGAQIQYF	TGTGCCAGCAGTTTATTCCAGGGGGCGCAGATTCAGTACTTC
.	TRBV20-1	.	TRBJ2-7	CSASAGTLYEQYF	TGCAGTGCTAGTGCCGGGACACTCTACGAGCAGTACTTC
.	TRBV6-2/TRBV6-3	few	TRBJ2-1	CASSYSQDSPYNEQFF	TGTGCCAGCAGTTACTCTCAGGACAGTCCCTACAATGAGCAGTTCTTC
.	TRBV4-1	.	TRBJ2-1	CASSQVGGSNNEQFF	TGCGCCAGCAGCCAAGTGGGTGGCAGCAACAATGAGCAGTTCTTC
TRBD1	TRBV20-1	.	TRBJ2-7	CSAREQGTYEQYF	TGCAGTGCTAGAGAACAGGGGACCTACGAGCAGTACTTC
TRBD2	TRBV29-1	.	TRBJ2-2	CSVRTAGGPSGELFF	TGCAGCGTTAGAACAGCGGGAGGGCCGTCCGGGGAGCTGTTTTTT
TRBD2	TRBV4-2	.	TRBJ2-1	CASSYHSGRAGNEQFF	TGTGCCAGCAGCTACCATAGCGGGAGGGCCGGAAATGAGCAGTTCTTC
.	TRBV28	few	TRBJ2-1	CASSLVVGDVTSLYNEQFF	TGTGCCAGCAGTTTGGTGGTCGGCGACGTGACCTCCTTATACAATGAGCAGTTCTTC
TRBD1	TRBV11-2	.	TRBJ2-4	CASLARKARDRGTKNIQYF	TGTGCCAGCTTGGCCCGAAAGGCCAGGGACAGGGGAACCAAAAACATTCAGTACTTC
.	TRBV10-3	many	TRBJ2-7	CAISEVIGQSYEQYF	TGTGCCATCAGTGAGGTTATAGGACAGTCCTACGAGCAGTACTTC
.	TRBV20-1	.	TRBJ2-3	CSATSPGTTDTQYF	TGCAGTGCTACCTCCCCCGGGACCACAGATACGCAGTATTTT
.	TRBV18	.	TRBJ2-1	CASSPPSRSNEQFF	TGTGCCAGCTCACCCCCGTCTAGGAGTAATGAGCAGTTCTTC
.	TRBV6-2/TRBV6-3	few	TRBJ2-1	CASSSPAGGLRHEQFF	TGTGCCAGCAGTTCCCCCGCCGGGGGGCTCCGACATGAGCAGTTCTTC
TRBD2	TRBV9	.	TRBJ2-3	CASSPHREGLRNTQYF	TGTGCCAGCAGCCCTCACCGGGAGGGGCTCCGGAATACGCAGTATTTT
.	TRBV4-1	.	TRBJ2-1	CASSRSDSYNEQFF	TGCGCCAGCAGCCGCAGCGACTCCTACAATGAGCAGTTCTTC
.	TRBV20-1	few	TRBJ2-5	CSARDLEQETQYF	TGCAGTGCTAGAGATCTAGAACAAGAGACCCAGTACTTC
TRBD2	TRBV5-1	many	TRBJ2-1	CASSPQNGLAGAYNEQFF	TGCGCCAGCAGCCCCCAGAACGGACTAGCGGGAGCCTACAATGAGCAGTTCTTC
TRBD1	TRBV12-3/TRBV12-4	.	TRBJ2-7	CASTRTGLTYEQYF	TGTGCCAGCACCCGGACAGGTCTAACCTACGAGCAGTACTTC
.	TRBV11-3	few	TRBJ2-2	CASSFGRPNTGELFF	TGTGCCAGCAGCTTTGGACGACCGAACACCGGGGAGCTGTTTTTT
.	TRBV7-8	.	TRBJ1-5	CASSERAGGPNQPQHF	TGTGCCAGCAGCGAAAGGGCCGGGGGTCCTAATCAGCCCCAGCATTTT
TRBD2	TRBV5-1	few	TRBJ2-5	CASSLDGTSRETQYF	TGCGCCAGCAGCTTGGATGGGACTAGTCGGGAGACCCAGTACTTC
.	TRBV28	once	TRBJ2-7	CASSLASHYEQYF	TGTGCCAGCAGTTTGGCCAGTCACTACGAGCAGTACTTC
TRBD2	TRBV28	few	TRBJ2-1	CASSPRGRGQQFF	TGTGCCAGCAGTCCCCGGGGGAGGGGTCAGCAGTTCTTC
.	TRBV11-2	many	TRBJ2-7	CASRREAPYEQYF	TGTGCCAGCAGGCGAGAGGCCCCCTACGAGCAGTACTTC
.	TRBV10-3	.	TRBJ2-7	CAISTETSSYEQYF	TGTGCCATCTCCACCGAAACGAGCTCCTACGAGCAGTACTTC
TRBD1	TRBV5-1	few	TRBJ1-1	CASSSGGQMNTEAFF	TGCGCCAGCAGTTCAGGGGGGCAAATGAACACTGAAGCTTTCTTT
.	TRBV12-3/TRBV12-4	many	TRBJ2-5	CASSPGPPQETQYF	TGTGCCAGCAGTCCAGGGCCCCCCCAAGAGACCCAGTACTTC
TRBD1	TRBV4-1	.	TRBJ1-4	CASSGQGAREKLFF	TGCGCCAGCAGCGGGCAGGGGGCGCGGGAAAAACTGTTTTTT
.	TRBV28	.	TRBJ2-3	CASWNPTHPTDTQYF	TGTGCCAGCTGGAACCCGACCCATCCCACAGATACGCAGTATTTT
.	TRBV5-1	few	TRBJ2-2	CASSLDRAWAGELFF	TGCGCCAGCAGCTTGGACCGGGCTTGGGCCGGGGAGCTGTTTTTT
TRBD2	TRBV20-1	.	TRBJ2-5	CSAPLLTSAQETQYF	TGCAGTGCTCCTCTCCTAACTAGCGCCCAAGAGACCCAGTACTTC
TRBD1	TRBV4-1	.	TRBJ1-3	CASSQDSGQGSMHTIYF	TGCGCCAGCAGCCAAGATTCCGGACAGGGTTCAATGCACACCATATATTTT